Detailed here is one TCR beta chain. Its specificity is unknown. Germline V gene data show CDR1 as MNHEY and CDR2 as SMNVEV (reference sequence). This CDR3 has 12 residues. Trimming removed 1 base at V and 6 bases at J, with 3 bases between. This record belongs to a study of response to subunit inactivated influenza vaccine. Notes on the study in general: It was suggested by the authors that few new T cells are recruited by each seasonal influenza vaccination.

TCRdb reprocessed the RT-PCR reads with MiXCR, giving one entry per CDR3 protein. The table records about 150,000 distinct CDR3 sequences, around 10% of them present only once. This rearrangement joins TRBV27 to TRBJ2-2; D gene unclear. This sample comprised CD8+ T cells sorted from PBMCs, obtained approximately 25 months after vaccination. The sequence derives from a man in his fifties or sixties who received an inactivated influenza vaccine. CDR3: CASSLLSGELFF. The CDR3 nucleotides read TGTGCCAGCAGTTTATTATCCGGGGAGCTGTTTTTT.